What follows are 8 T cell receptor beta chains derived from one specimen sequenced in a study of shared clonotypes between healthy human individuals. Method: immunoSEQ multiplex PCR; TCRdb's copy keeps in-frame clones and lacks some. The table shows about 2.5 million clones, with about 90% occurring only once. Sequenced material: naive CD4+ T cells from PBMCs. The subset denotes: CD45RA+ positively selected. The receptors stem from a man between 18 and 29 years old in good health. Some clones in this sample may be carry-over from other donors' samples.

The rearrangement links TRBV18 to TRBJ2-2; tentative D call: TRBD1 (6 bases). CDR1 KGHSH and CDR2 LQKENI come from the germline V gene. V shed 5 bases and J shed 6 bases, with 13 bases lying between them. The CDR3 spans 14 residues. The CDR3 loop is CASSATGRAGELFF. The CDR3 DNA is TGTGCCAGCTCAGCTACAGGGCGGGCCGGGGAGCTGTTTTTT.

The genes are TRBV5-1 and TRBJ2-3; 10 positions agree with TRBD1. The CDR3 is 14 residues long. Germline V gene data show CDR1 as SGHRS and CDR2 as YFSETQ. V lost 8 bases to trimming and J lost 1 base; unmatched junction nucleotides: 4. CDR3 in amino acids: CASKGQGGTDTQYF. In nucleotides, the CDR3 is TGCGCCAGTAAAGGACAGGGGGGCACAGATACGCAGTATTTT.

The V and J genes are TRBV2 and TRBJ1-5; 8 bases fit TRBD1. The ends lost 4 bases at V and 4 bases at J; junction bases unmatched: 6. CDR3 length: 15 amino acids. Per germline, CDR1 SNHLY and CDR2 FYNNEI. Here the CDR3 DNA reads TGTGCCAGCAGTGGGACAGGGACGGCGAATCAGCCCCAGCATTTT. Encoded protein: CASSGTGTANQPQHF.

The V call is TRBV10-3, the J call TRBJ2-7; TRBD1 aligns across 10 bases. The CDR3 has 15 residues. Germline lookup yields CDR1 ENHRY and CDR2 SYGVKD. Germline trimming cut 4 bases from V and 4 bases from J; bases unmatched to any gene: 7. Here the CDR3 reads CAISARQGAAYEQYF. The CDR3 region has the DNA TGTGCCATCAGTGCCAGACAGGGGGCCGCTTACGAGCAGTACTTC.

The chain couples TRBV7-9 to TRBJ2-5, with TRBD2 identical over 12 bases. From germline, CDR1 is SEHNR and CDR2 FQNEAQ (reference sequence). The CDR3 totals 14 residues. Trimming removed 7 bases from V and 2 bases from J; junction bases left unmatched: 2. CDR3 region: CASTSGRGQETQYF. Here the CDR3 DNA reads TGTGCCAGCACTAGCGGGAGGGGGCAAGAGACCCAGTACTTC.

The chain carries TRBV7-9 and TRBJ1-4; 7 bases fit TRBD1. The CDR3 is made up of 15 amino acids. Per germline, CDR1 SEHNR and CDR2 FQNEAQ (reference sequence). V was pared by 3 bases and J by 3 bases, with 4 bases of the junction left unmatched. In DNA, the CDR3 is TGTGCCAGCAGCTTTGGTGGGACAGCTAATGAAAAACTGTTTTTT. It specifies CASSFGGTANEKLFF.

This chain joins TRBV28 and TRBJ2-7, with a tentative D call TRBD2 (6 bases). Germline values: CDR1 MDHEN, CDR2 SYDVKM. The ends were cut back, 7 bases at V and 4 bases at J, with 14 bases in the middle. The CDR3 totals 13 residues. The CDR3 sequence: CASKDPGGYEQYF. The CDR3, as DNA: TGTGCCAGCAAGGACCCCGGAGGGTACGAGCAGTACTTC.

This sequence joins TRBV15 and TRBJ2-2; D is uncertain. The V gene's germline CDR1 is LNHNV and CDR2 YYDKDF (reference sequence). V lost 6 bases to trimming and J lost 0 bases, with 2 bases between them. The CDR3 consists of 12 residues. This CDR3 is CATRTNTGELFF. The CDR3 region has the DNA TGTGCCACCAGGACGAACACCGGGGAGCTGTTTTTT.